The rows below give T cell receptor beta chains drawn from one sample of a study of radiotherapy plus CTLA-4 blockade in lung cancer. Profiling relied on immunoSEQ multiplex PCR, and the TCRdb table lists in-frame clones only, not all of them. The table has approximately 60,000 clones, 60% to 80% seen once. The starting material was peripheral blood, obtained from a patient treated with radiotherapy plus ipilimumab. The origin of the receptors is a human donor with non-small cell lung cancer who had a complete response to radiotherapy plus ipilimumab. The CDR3 runs from the conserved cysteine through the conserved F or W. A D gene is named only where the DNA matches it firmly. Only part of the rows carry a size: once, few, many, or a class if the clone is expanded.

abundance	d_gene	v_gene	j_gene	CDR3nt	CDR3aa
.	.	TRBV6-5	TRBJ1-5	TGTGCCAGCAGTGGGGGGGTTAGCAATCAGCCCCAGCATTTT	CASSGGVSNQPQHF
.	TRBD2	TRBV7-9	TRBJ2-7	TGTGCCAGCAGCCGTATGACTAGCGGGGGATCCTACGAGCAGTACTTC	CASSRMTSGGSYEQYF
.	.	TRBV5-1	TRBJ1-1	TGCGCCAGCAGCTTGGCCGGGCAGGGGACAGCTTTCTTT	CASSLAGQGTAFF
.	.	TRBV25-1	TRBJ2-6	TGTGCCAGCAGCCCTTTGAGCTCTGGGGCCAACGTCCTGACTTTC	CASSPLSSGANVLTF
.	TRBD1	TRBV7-7	TRBJ1-4	TGTGCTAGCAACCCCCCACCGTTCAGGGGGCAGAAAAAACTGTTTTTT	CASNPPPFRGQKKLFF
.	.	TRBV23-1	TRBJ1-1	TGCGCCAGCAGTCAAAGCCGGAGCATACTCACTGAAGCTTTCTTT	CASSQSRSILTEAFF
.	TRBD1	TRBV4-3	TRBJ1-2	TGCGCCAGCAGCCAAGAGAGACAGGGCTATGGCTACACCTTC	CASSQERQGYGYTF
few	.	TRBV18	TRBJ2-2	TGTGCCAGCTCAAACCCCAGGGGACTCGCCGGGGAGCTGTTTTTT	CASSNPRGLAGELFF
.	.	TRBV7-9	TRBJ2-2	TGTGCCAGCAGATGGGGGTTCGCGAACACCGGGGAGCTGTTTTTT	CASRWGFANTGELFF
.	.	TRBV27	TRBJ2-1	TGTGCCAGCAGTTCGGGACTGAGCTCCTACAATGAGCAGTTCTTC	CASSSGLSSYNEQFF
.	.	TRBV7-2	TRBJ2-5	TGTGCCAGCAGCCCCGAGACAGGGAGGCAAGAGACCCAGTACTTC	CASSPETGRQETQYF
.	.	TRBV5-6	TRBJ2-1	TGTGCCAGCAGCTTGAGGGGCCTTAGCTCCTACAATGAGCAGTTCTTC	CASSLRGLSSYNEQFF
.	.	TRBV6-5	TRBJ2-3	TGTGCCAGCAGTACCGGAAGCCTAGGCACAGATACGCAGTATTTT	CASSTGSLGTDTQYF
.	TRBD1	TRBV11-2	TRBJ1-6	TGTGCCAGCAGCTTACGTTCGGCTTTAGGGGGCAATAATTCACCCCTCCACTTT	CASSLRSALGGNNSPLHF
few	.	TRBV7-9	TRBJ2-5	TGTGCCAGCAGCTTAGGAAGAACAGGGTTGGAGACCCAGTACTTC	CASSLGRTGLETQYF
.	TRBD1	TRBV7-6	TRBJ2-1	TGTGCCAGCAGCACTTCGACAGGGAAGCCCACCAATGAGCAGTTCTTC	CASSTSTGKPTNEQFF
.	.	TRBV18	TRBJ1-5	TGTGCCAGCTCACCTACGGGAAATAGGCAGCCCCAGCATTTT	CASSPTGNRQPQHF
.	TRBD1	TRBV7-2	TRBJ2-5	TGTGCCAGCAGCTTTGGGACAGGTCAAGAGACCCAGTACTTC	CASSFGTGQETQYF
.	.	TRBV7-2	TRBJ2-3	TGTGCCAGCAGCTTAAGACGCGACGATACGCAGTATTTT	CASSLRRDDTQYF
.	.	TRBV10-1	TRBJ2-4	TGCGCCAGCAGTGGGGAAGTTAATGACATTCAGTACTTC	CASSGEVNDIQYF